This section outlines one T cell receptor beta chain sequence together with its context. The record originates from a study of blood T cell repertoires in COVID-19. Study-level information: Researchers got acute and convalescent COVID-19 samples from the United States, Italy and Spain.

The data were produced by immunoSEQ multiplex PCR, yet TCRdb's version contains in-frame clones alone and is incomplete. The sample lists 300,000 to 400,000 clones; around 82% were seen once. The specimen sequenced was peripheral blood. The source is a man under 40 with active or convalescent COVID-19.

Written as DNA, the CDR3 is TGTGCCAGCAGCCCAAAGGGACAGCTAACCAAAAACATTCAGTACTTC. Its protein product is CASSPKGQLTKNIQYF. V and J are TRBV7-9 and TRBJ2-4; TRBD1 aligns across 7 bases. V lost 5 bases to trimming and J lost 2 bases; unmatched junction nucleotides: 9. Looked up from germline, CDR1 is SEHNR and CDR2 is FQNEAQ (reference sequence). The CDR3 totals 16 residues.